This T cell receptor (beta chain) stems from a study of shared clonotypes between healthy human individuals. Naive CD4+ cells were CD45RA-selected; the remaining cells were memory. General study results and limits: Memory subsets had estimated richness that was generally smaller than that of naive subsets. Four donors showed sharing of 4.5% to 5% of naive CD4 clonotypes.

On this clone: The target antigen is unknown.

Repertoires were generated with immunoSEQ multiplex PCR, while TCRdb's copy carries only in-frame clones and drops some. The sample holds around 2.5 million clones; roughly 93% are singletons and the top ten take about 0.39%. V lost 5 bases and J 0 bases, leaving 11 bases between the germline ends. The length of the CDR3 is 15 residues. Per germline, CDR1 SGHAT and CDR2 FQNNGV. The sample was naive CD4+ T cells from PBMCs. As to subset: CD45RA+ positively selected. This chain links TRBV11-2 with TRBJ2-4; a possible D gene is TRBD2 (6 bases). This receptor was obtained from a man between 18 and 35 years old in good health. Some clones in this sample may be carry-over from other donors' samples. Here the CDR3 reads CASSGLGGAKNIQYF. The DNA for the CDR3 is TGTGCCAGCAGCGGTTTGGGGGGAGCCAAAAACATTCAGTACTTC. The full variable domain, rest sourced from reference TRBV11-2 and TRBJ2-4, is EAGVAQSPRYKIIEKRQSVAFWCNPISGHATLYWYQQILGQGPKLLIQFQNNGVVDDSQLPKDRFSAERLKGVDSTLKIQPAKLEDSAVYLCASSGLGGAKNIQYFGAGTRLSVL.